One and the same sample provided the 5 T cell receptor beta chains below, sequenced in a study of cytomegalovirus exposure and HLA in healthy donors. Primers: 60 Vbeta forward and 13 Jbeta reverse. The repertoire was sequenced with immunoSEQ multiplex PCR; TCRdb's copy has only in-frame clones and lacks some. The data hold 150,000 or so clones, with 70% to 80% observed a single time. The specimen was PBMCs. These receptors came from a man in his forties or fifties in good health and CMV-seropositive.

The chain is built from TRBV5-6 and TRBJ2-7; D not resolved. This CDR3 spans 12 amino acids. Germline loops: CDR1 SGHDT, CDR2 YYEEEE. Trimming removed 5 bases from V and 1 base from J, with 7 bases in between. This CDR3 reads CASSTGSYEQYF. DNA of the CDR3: TGTGCCAGCAGTACGGGTTCCTACGAGCAGTACTTC.

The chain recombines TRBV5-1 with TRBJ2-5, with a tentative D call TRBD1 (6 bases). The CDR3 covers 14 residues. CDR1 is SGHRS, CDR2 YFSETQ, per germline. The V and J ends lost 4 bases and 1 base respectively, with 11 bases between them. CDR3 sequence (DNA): TGCGCCAGCAGCCTCAGGGGCCTCCAAGAGACCCAGTACTTC. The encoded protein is CASSLRGLQETQYF.

Here the CDR3 DNA reads TGTGCCAGCAGCGTAGGTAGCGCTAGAGGGAATGAGCAGTTCTTC. Its protein is CASSVGSARGNEQFF. V and J are TRBV9 and TRBJ2-1; possible D gene TRBD2, 5 bases. The CDR3 has 15 residues. From germline, CDR1 is SGDLS and CDR2 YYNGEE. The V and J ends lost 0 bases and 7 bases respectively, with 14 bases between them. The whole variable domain, filled in from reference TRBV9 and TRBJ2-1, reads DSGVTQTPKHLITATGQRVTLRCSPRSGDLSVYWYQQSLDQGLQFLIQYYNGEERAKGNILERFSAQQFPDLHSELNLSSLELGDSALYFCASSVGSARGNEQFFGPGTRLTVL.

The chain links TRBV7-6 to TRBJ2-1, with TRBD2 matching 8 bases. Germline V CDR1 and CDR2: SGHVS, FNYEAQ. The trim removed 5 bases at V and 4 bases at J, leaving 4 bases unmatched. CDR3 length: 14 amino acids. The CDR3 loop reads CASSLSGKYNEQFF. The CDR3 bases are TGTGCCAGCAGCCTTAGCGGGAAGTACAATGAGCAGTTCTTC. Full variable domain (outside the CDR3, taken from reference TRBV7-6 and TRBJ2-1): GAGVSQSPRYKVTKRGQDVALRCDPISGHVSLYWYRQALGQGPEFLTYFNYEAQQDKSGLPNDRFSAERPEGSISTLTIQRTEQRDSAMYRCASSLSGKYNEQFFGPGTRLTVL.

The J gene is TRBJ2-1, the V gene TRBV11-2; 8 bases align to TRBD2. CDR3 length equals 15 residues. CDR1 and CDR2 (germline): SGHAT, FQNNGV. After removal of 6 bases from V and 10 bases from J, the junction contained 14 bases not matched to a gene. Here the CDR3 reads CASSQTGTRVGEQFF. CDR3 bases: TGTGCCAGCAGTCAGACCGGGACTAGGGTAGGGGAGCAGTTCTTC.